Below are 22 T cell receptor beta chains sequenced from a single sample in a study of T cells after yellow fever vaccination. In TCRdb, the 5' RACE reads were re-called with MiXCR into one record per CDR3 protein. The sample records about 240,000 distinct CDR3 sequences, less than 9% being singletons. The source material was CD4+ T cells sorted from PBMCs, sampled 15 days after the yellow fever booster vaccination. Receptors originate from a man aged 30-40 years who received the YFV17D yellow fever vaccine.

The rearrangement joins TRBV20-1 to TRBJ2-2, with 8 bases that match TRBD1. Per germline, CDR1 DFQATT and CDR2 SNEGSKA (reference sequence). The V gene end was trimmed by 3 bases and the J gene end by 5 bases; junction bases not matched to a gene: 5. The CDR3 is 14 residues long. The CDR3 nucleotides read TGCAGTGCTAGCCCCGGACAGGGAACCGGGGAGCTGTTTTTT. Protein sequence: CSASPGQGTGELFF.

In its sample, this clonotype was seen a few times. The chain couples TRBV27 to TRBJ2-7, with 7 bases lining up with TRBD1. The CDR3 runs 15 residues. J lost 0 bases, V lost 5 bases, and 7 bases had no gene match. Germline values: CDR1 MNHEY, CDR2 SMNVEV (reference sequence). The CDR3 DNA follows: TGTGCCAGCAGTCTCCGGACAGGCCCCTCCTACGAGCAGTACTTC. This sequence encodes CASSLRTGPSYEQYF.

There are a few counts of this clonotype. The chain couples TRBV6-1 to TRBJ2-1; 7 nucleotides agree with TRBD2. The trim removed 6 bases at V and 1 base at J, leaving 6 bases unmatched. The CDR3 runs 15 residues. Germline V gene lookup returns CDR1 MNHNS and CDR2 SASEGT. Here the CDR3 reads CASRAGTTSYNEQFF. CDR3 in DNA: TGTGCCAGCAGAGCCGGGACTACGTCCTACAATGAGCAGTTCTTC.

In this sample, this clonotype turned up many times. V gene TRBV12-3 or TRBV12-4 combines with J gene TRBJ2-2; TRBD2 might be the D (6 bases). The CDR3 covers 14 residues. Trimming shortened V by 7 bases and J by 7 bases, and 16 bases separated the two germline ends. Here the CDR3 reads CASTRPLASGELFF. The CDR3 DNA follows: TGTGCCAGCACCCGTCCCCTAGCGAGCGGGGAGCTGTTTTTT.

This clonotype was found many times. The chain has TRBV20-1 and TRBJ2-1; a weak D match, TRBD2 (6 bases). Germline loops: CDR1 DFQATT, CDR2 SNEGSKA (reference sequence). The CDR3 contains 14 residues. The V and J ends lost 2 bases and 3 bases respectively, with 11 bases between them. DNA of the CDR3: TGCAGTGCTAGACGCGGGGCGGTCTACAATGAGCAGTTCTTC. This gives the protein CSARRGAVYNEQFF.

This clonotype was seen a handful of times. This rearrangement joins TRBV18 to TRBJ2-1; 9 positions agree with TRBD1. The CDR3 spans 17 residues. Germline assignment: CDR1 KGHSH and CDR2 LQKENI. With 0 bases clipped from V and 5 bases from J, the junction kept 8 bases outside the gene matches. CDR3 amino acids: CASSPPTGTGLNNEQFF. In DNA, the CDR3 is TGTGCCAGCTCACCACCGACCGGGACAGGGCTAAACAATGAGCAGTTCTTC.

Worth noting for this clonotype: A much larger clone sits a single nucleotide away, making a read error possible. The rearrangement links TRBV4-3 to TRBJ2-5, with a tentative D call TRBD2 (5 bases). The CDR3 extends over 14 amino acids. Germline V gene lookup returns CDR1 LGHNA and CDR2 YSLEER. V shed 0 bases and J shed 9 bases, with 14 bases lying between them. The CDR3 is CASSQDSIPGAQYF. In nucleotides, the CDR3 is TGCGCCAGCAGCCAAGATAGTATCCCCGGGGCCCAGTACTTC.

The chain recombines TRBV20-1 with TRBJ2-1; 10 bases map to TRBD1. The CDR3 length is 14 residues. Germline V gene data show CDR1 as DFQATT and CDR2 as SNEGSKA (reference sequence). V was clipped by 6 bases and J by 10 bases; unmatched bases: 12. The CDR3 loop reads CSAKTGGAFGEQFF. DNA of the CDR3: TGCAGTGCAAAGACAGGGGGCGCATTTGGCGAGCAGTTCTTC.

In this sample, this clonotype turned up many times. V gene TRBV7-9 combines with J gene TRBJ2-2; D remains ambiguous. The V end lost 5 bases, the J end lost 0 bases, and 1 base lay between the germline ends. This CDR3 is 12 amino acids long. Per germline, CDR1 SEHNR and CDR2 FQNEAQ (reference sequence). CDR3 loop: CASSTNTGELFF. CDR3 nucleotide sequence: TGTGCCAGCAGCACGAACACCGGGGAGCTGTTTTTT.

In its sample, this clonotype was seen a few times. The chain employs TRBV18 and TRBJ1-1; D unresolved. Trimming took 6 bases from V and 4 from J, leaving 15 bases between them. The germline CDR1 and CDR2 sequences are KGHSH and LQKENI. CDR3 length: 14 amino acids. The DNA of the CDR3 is TGTGCCAGCTCCCCTACAGTAATGGTCACTGAAGCTTTCTTT. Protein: CASSPTVMVTEAFF.

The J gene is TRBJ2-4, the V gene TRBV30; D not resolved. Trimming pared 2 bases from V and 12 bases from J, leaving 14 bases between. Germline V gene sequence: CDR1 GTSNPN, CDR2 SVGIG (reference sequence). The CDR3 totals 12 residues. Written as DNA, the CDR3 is TGTGCCTGGAGTAGAGACCCGGGTGGTCAGTACTTC. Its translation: CAWSRDPGGQYF.

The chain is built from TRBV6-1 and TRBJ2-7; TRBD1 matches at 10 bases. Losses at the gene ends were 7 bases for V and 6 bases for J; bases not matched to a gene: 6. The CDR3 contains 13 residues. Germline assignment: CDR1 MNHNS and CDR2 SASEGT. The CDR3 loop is CASKGDRGREQYF. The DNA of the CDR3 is TGTGCCAGCAAAGGGGACAGGGGACGCGAGCAGTACTTC.

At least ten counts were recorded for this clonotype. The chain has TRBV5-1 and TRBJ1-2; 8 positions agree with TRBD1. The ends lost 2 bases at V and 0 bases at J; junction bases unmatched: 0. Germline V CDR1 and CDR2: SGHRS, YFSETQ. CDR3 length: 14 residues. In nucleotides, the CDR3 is TGCGCCAGCAGCTTACAGGGGGCTAACTATGGCTACACCTTC. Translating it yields CASSLQGANYGYTF.

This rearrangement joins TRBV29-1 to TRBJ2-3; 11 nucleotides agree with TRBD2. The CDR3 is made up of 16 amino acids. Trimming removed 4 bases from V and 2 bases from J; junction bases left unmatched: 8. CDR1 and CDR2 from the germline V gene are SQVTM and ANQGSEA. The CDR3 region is CSVAGELAGVTDTQYF. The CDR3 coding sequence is TGCAGCGTTGCCGGGGAACTAGCGGGGGTCACAGATACGCAGTATTTT.

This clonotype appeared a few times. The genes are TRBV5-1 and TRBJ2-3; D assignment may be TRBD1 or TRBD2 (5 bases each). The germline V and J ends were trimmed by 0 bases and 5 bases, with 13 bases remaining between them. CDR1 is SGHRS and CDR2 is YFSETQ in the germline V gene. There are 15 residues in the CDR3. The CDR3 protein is CASSLGDGAGDTQYF. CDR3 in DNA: TGCGCCAGCAGCTTGGGGGACGGGGCCGGAGATACGCAGTATTTT.

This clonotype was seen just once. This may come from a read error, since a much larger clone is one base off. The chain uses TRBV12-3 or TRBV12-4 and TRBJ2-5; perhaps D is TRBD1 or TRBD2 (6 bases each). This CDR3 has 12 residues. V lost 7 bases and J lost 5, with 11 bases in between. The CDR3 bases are TGTGCCAGCACAAGGGGGAGGGAGACCCAGTACTTC. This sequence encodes CASTRGRETQYF.

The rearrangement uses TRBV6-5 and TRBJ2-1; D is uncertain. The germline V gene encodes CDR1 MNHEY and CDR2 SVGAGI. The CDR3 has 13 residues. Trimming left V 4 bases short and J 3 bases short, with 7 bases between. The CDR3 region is CASSSVLYNEQFF. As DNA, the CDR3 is TGTGCCAGCAGTTCCGTCCTCTACAATGAGCAGTTCTTC.

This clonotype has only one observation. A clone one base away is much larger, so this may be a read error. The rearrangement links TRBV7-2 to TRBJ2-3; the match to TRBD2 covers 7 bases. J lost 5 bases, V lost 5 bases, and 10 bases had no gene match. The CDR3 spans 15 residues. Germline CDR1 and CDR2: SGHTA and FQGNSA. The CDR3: CASSRIAGLKDTQYF. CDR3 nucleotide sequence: TGTGCCAGCAGCCGTATAGCGGGCCTCAAAGATACGCAGTATTTT.

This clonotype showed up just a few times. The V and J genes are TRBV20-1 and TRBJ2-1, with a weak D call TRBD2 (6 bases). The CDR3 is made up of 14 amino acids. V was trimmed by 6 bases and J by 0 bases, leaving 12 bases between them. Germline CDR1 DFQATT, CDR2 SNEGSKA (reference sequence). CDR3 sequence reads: CSAWGESSYNEQFF. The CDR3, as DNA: TGCAGTGCCTGGGGGGAGAGCTCCTACAATGAGCAGTTCTTC.

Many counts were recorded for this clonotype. Written as DNA, the CDR3 is TGTGCCAGCAGCCAAGTCGGAGCGGGATCCTACGAGCAGTACTTC. It is translated as CASSQVGAGSYEQYF. The chain has TRBV3-1 and TRBJ2-7; 7 positions agree with TRBD2. This CDR3 is built from 15 residues. Germline values: CDR1 LGHDT, CDR2 YNNKEL (reference sequence). Trimming cost V 1 base and J 1 base; bases outside gene matches: 4.

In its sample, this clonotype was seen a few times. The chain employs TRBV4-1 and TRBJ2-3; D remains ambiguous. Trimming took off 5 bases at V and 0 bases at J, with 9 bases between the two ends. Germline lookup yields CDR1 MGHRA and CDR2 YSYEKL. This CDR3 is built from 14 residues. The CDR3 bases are TGCGCCAGCAGCGAACCCTCTAGCACAGATACGCAGTATTTT. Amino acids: CASSEPSSTDTQYF.

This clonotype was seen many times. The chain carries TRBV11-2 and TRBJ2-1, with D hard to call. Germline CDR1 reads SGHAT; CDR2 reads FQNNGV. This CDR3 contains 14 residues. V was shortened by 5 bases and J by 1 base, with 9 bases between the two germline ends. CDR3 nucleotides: TGTGCCAGCAGCCCCCGCAGTTCCTACAATGAGCAGTTCTTC. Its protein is CASSPRSSYNEQFF.